This TCR beta chain was identified during a study of blood T cell repertoires in COVID-19 (dated by TCRdb to the early 2020s). About the study as a whole: Collaborator samples came from the United States, Italy and Spain and covered acute and convalescent phases of COVID-19. The prospective study material was composed of cDNA or gDNA derived from T cells, B-cell-depleted T cells, or PBMCs. Deeply sampled blood TCRbeta repertoires from subjects exposed to, actively infected with, or recovered from COVID-19 were included in the dataset. A freely available public database, intended as a resource for researchers studying the immune response to SARS-CoV-2, is where the repertoires were released. The samples were drawn from two sources: the first 160 participants of the ongoing ImmuneRACE study, and fewer than 1,500 subjects contributed by 6 global collaborators. Nearly every sample came with metadata listing a de-identified subject ID, COVID-19 status, age in years and sex. Where available, HLA class I and class II types were taken from metadata supplied by the sample provider and were not determined by assay-based typing. Paper-wide results and their limitations: The amount of clinical and demographic metadata varied by source and participant and was provided uncurated.

Whole blood was collected in K2EDTA tubes by collaborating institutions according to the institutions' own protocols. For TCRbeta analysis, collaborators shipped samples in one of three forms: frozen whole blood, isolated PBMCs, or DNA extracted from either of those sample types. A note on this clone: Its recognized antigen is unknown. It has no much larger one-base neighbor in the sample; base qualities were not kept.

The junction carries 15 bases between V and J, which are trimmed by 7 bases and 5 bases respectively. The germline V gene gives CDR1 as SNHLY and CDR2 as FYNNEI. Inclusive of the bounding cysteine and phenylalanine, the CDR3 is 13 residues long. Only the CDR3 part of the read is kept: 39 bases, read in frame from the first base. TCRbeta CDR3 regions were amplified from genomic DNA using the immunoSEQ Assay, a bias-controlled multiplex PCR. On the study's bioinformatics: The number of nucleated cells in each sample was estimated by amplification of reference gene primers within the assay. Sequence reads were collapsed and filtered to measure the absolute abundance of every unique TCRbeta CDR3 rearrangement. Productive Simpson clonality was computed per sample as the square root of Simpson's diversity index over productive rearrangements. TCRdb re-hosts the immuneACCESS table, in-frame sequences only. Its copies lack some clones; in the studies checked, an unresolved V gene accounts for under half of them, and the cause for the rest is not known. D and trimming come from the DNA, and the V and J calls and clone size come from that table. The sample contains about 74,000 clones, just under 85% of them found a single time. The ten largest account for less than 45% of the sample.

The rearrangement joined TRBV2 to TRBJ2-7; a tentative D match to TRBD2 spans 6 bases. This receptor was identified in a man between 65 and 85 years old with acute or convalescent COVID-19. The specimen was peripheral blood. The DNA sequence is as follows: TGTGCCAGCAACCGGGAGACGGTCGACGAGCAGTACTTC. Translated, it gives CASNRETVDEQYF.